Here is one TCR beta chain with its context. Antigen unknown. The V gene end was trimmed by 5 bases and the J gene end by 6 bases; junction bases not matched to a gene: 12. The CDR3 consists of 16 residues. The germline CDR1 and CDR2 sequences are MDHEN and SYDVKM. PCR used 60 Vbeta primers and 13 Jbeta primers. Measured with immunoSEQ multiplex PCR; TCRdb has only the in-frame clones, and not every one. The repertoire holds around 140,000 clones, with 82% as singletons. The data were taken from a study of cytomegalovirus exposure and HLA in healthy donors. About the study: Among several hundred genotyped donors, about 80% fell in the Caucasian-associated ancestry cluster.

General study results and limits: The authors listed some 150 TCR beta chains as cytomegalovirus-associated. There were some V segments, including TRBV6-2 and TRBV6-3, excluded as indistinguishable. In a later analysis, a missense DCLRE1C variant was linked to TCR beta V- and J-gene trimming.

The V call is TRBV28, the J call TRBJ2-1, with TRBD1 matching over 8 bases. The receptor was derived from a woman in her fifties or sixties in good health and CMV-seropositive. Material for sequencing was PBMCs. CDR3 in amino acids: CASSPPDRGVTNEQFF. In DNA form, the CDR3 reads TGTGCCAGCAGTCCGCCCGACAGGGGCGTAACCAATGAGCAGTTCTTC.